The 7 T cell receptor beta chains presented below share a single source sample, sequenced in a study of CD8+ T cells in alopecia areata. Reverse transcribed after extraction, RNA yielded cDNA as the sequencing template. The method was immunoSEQ multiplex PCR; TCRdb's version includes in-frame clones alone and lacks a portion of them. The table lists some 45,000 clones, around nine tenths of them singletons, with 18% in the top ten. Treatment meaning: oral pan-JAK inhibitor, 5-10 mg twice daily. The sample here was CD8+ T cells sorted from blood, taken at week 24, from a patient treated with tofacitinib. The source is a human donor with alopecia areata.

The rearrangement links TRBV7-2 to TRBJ2-1; TRBD2 matches 9 bases. V was pared by 4 bases and J by 5 bases, with 9 bases of the junction left unmatched. The CDR3 runs 16 residues. CDR1 is SGHTA, CDR2 FQGNSA, per germline. The CDR3 spells CASSSVLSGGNNEQFF. The CDR3 nucleotides are TGTGCCAGCAGCTCCGTACTTAGCGGGGGTAACAATGAGCAGTTCTTC.

The gene calls are TRBV25-1 and TRBJ2-3, with no clear D. Trimming took off 2 bases at V and 0 bases at J, with 6 bases between the two ends. This CDR3 is 14 amino acids long. Per the germline V gene, CDR1 is MGHDK and CDR2 is SYGVNS. The CDR3 DNA sequence: TGTGCCAGCAGTGAAATCTCTAGCACAGATACGCAGTATTTT. Translation gives CASSEISSTDTQYF.

The rearrangement joins TRBV7-6 to TRBJ2-1; maybe TRBD1 (7 bases). Trimming removed 2 bases at V and 8 bases at J, with 13 bases between. Germline CDR1 and CDR2: SGHVS and FNYEAQ. The CDR3 has 14 residues. Here the CDR3 reads CASSLRTGGYEQFF. The CDR3 nucleotides are TGTGCCAGCAGCTTAAGGACAGGAGGGTATGAGCAGTTCTTC.

V is TRBV4-1 and J is TRBJ2-7, with D hard to call. Looked up from germline, CDR1 is MGHRA and CDR2 is YSYEKL. The CDR3 loop spans 14 amino acids. V lost 0 bases, J lost 2 bases, and 8 bases lay in between. In DNA form, the CDR3 reads TGCGCCAGCAGCCAAGAGAGAGGTGCCTACGAGCAGTACTTC. Its protein is CASSQERGAYEQYF.

The V gene is TRBV6-6, the J gene TRBJ2-5; D is uncertain. The CDR3 covers 13 residues. In germline, CDR1 is MNHNY, CDR2 SVGAGI (reference sequence). V lost 3 bases, J lost 0 bases, and 5 bases lay in between. CDR3 residues: CASSYFHQETQYF. DNA for the CDR3: TGTGCCAGCAGTTATTTCCACCAAGAGACCCAGTACTTC.

The chain carries TRBV19 and TRBJ2-1; D might be TRBD1 (5 bases). Trimming left V 5 bases short and J 6 bases short, with 14 bases between. The CDR3 has 14 amino acids. Germline V gene lookup returns CDR1 LNHDA and CDR2 SQIVND (reference sequence). The CDR3 reads CASSPSTGFNEQFF. The CDR3 DNA follows: TGTGCCAGTAGTCCCTCCACAGGTTTCAATGAGCAGTTCTTC.

This chain connects TRBV4-1 to TRBJ2-5; D unresolved. The J call may be mistaken, given a closer DNA end match to TRBJ2-7. Germline V gene sequence: CDR1 MGHRA, CDR2 YSYEKL. The CDR3 extends over 13 amino acids. The CDR3 coding sequence is TGCGCCAGCAGCCTAACCACGGTAGACGAGCAGTACTTC. As protein: CASSLTTVDEQYF.